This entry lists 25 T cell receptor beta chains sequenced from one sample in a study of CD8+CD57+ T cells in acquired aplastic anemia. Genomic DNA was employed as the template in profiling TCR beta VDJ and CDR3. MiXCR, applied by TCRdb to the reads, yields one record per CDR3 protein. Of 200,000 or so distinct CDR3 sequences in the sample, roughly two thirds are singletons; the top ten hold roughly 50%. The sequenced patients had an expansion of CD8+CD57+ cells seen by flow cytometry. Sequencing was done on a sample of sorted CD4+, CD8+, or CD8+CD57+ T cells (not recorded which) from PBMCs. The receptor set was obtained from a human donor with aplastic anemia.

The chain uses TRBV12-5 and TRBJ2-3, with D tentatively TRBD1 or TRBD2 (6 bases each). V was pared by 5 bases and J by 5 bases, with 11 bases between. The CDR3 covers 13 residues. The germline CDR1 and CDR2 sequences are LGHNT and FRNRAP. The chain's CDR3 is CASGKGGLDTQYF. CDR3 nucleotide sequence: TGTGCTAGTGGTAAGGGGGGTTTAGATACGCAGTATTTT.

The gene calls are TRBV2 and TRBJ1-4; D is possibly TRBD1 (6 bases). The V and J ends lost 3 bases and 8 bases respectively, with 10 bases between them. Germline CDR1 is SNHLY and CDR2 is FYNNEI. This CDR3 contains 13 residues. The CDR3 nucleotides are TGTGCCAGCAGTGACACAGGGAGAGAAAAACTGTTTTTT. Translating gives CASSDTGREKLFF. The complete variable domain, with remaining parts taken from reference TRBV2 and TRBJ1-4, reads EPEVTQTPSHQVTQMGQEVILRCVPISNHLYFYWYRQILGQKVEFLVSFYNNEISEKSEIFDDQFSVERPDGSNFTLKIRSTKLEDSAMYFCASSDTGREKLFFGSGTQLSVL.

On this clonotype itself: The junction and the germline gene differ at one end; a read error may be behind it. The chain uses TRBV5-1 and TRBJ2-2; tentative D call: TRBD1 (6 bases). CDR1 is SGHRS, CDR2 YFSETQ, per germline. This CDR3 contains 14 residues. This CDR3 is CASSLEGDTGELLF. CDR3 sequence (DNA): TGCGCCAGCAGCTTGGAAGGGGACACCGGGGAGCTGCTTTTT.

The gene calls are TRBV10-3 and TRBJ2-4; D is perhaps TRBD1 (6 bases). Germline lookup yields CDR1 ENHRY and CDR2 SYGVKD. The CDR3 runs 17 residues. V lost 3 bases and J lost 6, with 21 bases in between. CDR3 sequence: CAISDARRQGRGNIQYF. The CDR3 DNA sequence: TGTGCCATCAGTGACGCGCGACGTCAGGGGCGAGGAAACATTCAGTACTTC.

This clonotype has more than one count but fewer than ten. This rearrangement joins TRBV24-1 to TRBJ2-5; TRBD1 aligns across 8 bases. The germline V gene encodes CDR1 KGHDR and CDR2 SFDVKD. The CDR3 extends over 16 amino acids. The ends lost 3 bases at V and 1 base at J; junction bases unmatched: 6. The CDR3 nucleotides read TGTGCCACCAGTGATCGAGACAGGGGTGTCCAAGAGACCCAGTACTTC. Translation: CATSDRDRGVQETQYF.

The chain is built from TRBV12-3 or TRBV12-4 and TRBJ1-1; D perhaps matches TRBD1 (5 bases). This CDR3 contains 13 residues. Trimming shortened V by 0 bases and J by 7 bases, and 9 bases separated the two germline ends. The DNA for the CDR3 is TGTGCCAGCAGTTTAGCGGGGGTAATTGAAGCTTTCTTT. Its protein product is CASSLAGVIEAFF.

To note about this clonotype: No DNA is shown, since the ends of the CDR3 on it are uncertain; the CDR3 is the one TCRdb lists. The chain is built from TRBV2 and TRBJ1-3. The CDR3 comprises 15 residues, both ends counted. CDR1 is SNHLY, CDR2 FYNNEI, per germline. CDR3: CASSVGKGSGNTIHF.

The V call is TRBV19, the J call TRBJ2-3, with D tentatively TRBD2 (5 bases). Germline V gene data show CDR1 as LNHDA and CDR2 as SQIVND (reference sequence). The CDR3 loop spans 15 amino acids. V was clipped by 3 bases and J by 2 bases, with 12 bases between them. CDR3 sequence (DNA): TGTGCCAGTAGTATGTACGCGCTAGCCACAGATACGCAGTATTTT. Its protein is CASSMYALATDTQYF. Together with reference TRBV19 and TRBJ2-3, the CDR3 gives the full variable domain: DGGITQSPKYLFRKEGQNVTLSCEQNLNHDAMYWYRQDPGQGLRLIYYSQIVNDFQKGDIAEGYSVSREKKESFPLTVTSAQKNPTAFYLCASSMYALATDTQYFGPGTRLTVL.

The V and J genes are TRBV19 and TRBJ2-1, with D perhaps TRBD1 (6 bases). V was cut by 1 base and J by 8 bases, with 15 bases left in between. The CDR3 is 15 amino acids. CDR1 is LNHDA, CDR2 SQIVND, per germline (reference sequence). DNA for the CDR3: TGTGCCAGTAGTATAGGGGCAGGGGAATGGGATGAGCAGTTCTTC. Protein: CASSIGAGEWDEQFF. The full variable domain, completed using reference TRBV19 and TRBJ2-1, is DGGITQSPKYLFRKEGQNVTLSCEQNLNHDAMYWYRQDPGQGLRLIYYSQIVNDFQKGDIAEGYSVSREKKESFPLTVTSAQKNPTAFYLCASSIGAGEWDEQFFGPGTRLTVL.

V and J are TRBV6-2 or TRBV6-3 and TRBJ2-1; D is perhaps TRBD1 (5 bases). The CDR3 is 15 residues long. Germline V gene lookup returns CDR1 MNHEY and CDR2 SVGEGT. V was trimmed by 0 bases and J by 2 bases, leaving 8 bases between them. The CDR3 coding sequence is TGTGCCAGCAGTTACTCAGGGGAAGCCTACAATGAGCAGTTCTTC. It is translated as CASSYSGEAYNEQFF.

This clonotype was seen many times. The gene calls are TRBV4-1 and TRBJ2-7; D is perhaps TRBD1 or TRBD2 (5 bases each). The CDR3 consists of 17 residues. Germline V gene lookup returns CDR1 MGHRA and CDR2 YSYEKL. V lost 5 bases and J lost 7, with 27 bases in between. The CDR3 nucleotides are TGCGCCAGCAGCGATATTACTAGTTGGGGACCCTTGAGTGAGCAGTACTTC. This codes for CASSDITSWGPLSEQYF.

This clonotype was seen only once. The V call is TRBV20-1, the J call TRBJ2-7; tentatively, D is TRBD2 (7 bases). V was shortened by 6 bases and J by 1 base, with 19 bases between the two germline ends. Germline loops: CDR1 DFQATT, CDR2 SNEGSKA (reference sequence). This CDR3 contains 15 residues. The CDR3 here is CSAIVAGAGSYEQYF. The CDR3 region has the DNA TGCAGTGCCATAGTGGCGGGGGCCGGATCCTACGAGCAGTACTTC.

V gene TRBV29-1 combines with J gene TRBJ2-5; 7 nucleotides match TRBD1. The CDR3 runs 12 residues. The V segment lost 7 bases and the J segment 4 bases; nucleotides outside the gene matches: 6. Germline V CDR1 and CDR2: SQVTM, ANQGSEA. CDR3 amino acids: CSAWTGPETQYF. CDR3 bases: TGCAGCGCCTGGACAGGCCCAGAGACCCAGTACTTC.

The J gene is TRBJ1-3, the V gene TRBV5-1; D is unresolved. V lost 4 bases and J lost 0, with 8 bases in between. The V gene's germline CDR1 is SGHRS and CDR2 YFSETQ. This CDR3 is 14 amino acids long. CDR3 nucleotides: TGCGCCAGCAGCACGGGTCGCTCTGGAAACACCATATATTTT. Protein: CASSTGRSGNTIYF.

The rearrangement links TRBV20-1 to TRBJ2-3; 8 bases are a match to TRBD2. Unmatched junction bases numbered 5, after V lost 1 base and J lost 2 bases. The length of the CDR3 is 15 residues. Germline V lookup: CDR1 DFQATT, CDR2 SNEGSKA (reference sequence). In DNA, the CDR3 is TGCAGTGCTAGAGCTCGGGGGGGCCTCACAGATACGCAGTATTTT. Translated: CSARARGGLTDTQYF.

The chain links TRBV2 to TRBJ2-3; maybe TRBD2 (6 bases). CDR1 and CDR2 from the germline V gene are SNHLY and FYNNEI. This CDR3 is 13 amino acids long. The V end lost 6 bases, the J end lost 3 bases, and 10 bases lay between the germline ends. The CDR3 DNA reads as TGTGCCAGCAGGCGGGGTAGTACAGATACGCAGTATTTT. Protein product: CASRRGSTDTQYF.

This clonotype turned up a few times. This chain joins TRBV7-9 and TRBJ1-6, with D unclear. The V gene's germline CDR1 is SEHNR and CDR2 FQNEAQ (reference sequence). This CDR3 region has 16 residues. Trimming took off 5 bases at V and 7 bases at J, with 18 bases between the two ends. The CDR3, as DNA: TGTGCCAGCAGCAGACGGACCGCAGTCAGAAATTCACCCCTCCACTTT. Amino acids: CASSRRTAVRNSPLHF.

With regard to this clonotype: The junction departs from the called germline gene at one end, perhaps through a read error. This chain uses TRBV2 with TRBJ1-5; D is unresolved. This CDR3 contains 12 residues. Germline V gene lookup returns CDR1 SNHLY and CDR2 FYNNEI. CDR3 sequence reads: CASSGNNQRQHF. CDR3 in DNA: TGTGCCAGCAGTGGGAATAATCAGCGCCAGCATTTT.

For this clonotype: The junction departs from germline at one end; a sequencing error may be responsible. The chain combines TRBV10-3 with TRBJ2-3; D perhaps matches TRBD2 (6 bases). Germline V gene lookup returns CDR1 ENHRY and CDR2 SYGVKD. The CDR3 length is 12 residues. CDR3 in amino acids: CASSGPGATQYF. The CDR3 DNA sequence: TGTGCCAGCAGTGGGCCGGGAGCTACGCAGTATTTT.

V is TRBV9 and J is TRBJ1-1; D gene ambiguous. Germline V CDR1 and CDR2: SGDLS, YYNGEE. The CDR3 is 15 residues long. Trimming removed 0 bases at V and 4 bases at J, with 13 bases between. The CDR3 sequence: CASSVEGNPRTEAFF. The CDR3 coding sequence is TGTGCCAGCAGCGTAGAGGGAAACCCGCGCACTGAAGCTTTCTTT.

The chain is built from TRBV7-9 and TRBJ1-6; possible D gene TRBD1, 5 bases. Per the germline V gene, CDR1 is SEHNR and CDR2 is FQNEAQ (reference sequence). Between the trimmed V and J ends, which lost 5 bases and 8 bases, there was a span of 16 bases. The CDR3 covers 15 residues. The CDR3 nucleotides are TGTGCCAGCAGCCCCCTCGAGGGGTCTTATTCACCCCTCCACTTT. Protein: CASSPLEGSYSPLHF.

DNA for the CDR3: TGCGCCAGCAGCTTGGGGACAGGGGGTTCCTACGAGCAGTACTTC. Residues: CASSLGTGGSYEQYF. V is TRBV5-1 and J is TRBJ2-7, with 10 bases aligning to TRBD1. From germline, CDR1 is SGHRS and CDR2 YFSETQ. Trimming cost V 0 bases and J 1 base; bases outside gene matches: 1. The CDR3 has 15 amino acids.

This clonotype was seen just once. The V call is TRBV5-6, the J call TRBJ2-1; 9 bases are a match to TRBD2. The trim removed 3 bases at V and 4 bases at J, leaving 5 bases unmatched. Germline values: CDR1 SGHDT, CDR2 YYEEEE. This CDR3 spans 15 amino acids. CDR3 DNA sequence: TGTGCCAGCAGCTGGGCGACTAGCGGATACAATGAGCAGTTCTTC. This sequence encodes CASSWATSGYNEQFF.

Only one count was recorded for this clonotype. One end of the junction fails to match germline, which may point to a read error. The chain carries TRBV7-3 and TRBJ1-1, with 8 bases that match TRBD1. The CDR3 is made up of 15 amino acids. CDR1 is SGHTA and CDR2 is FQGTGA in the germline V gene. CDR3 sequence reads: CASSPLGQGGAEAFF. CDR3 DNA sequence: TGCGCCAGCAGCCCCCTAGGACAGGGTGGAGCTGAAGCTTTCTTT.

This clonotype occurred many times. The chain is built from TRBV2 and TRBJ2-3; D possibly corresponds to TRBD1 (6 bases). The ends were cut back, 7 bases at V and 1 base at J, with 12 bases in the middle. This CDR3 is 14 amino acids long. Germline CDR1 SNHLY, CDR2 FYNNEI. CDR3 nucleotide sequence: TGTGCCAGCAAAAAGGACAGCGGCACAGATACGCAGTATTTT. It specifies CASKKDSGTDTQYF. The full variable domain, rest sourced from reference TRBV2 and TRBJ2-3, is EPEVTQTPSHQVTQMGQEVILRCVPISNHLYFYWYRQILGQKVEFLVSFYNNEISEKSEIFDDQFSVERPDGSNFTLKIRSTKLEDSAMYFCASKKDSGTDTQYFGPGTRLTVL.